Shown below are 15 T cell receptor beta chains from a single sample sequenced in a study of T cells in Graves' hyperthyroidism and ophthalmopathy. Amplification of TCR beta CDR3 regions was performed using RNA transcripts as template. The TCR CDR3 first-round RT-PCR relied on the HTBI primer set. From the multiplex PCR reads, TCRdb called clonotypes with MiXCR, one entry per CDR3 protein. The repertoire holds more than 450,000 distinct CDR3 sequences, with about 20% as singletons. The sample was blood. The receptors here all came from a middle-aged man with Graves' ophthalmopathy.

This clonotype was detected ten times or more. The gene calls are TRBV7-2 and TRBJ1-1; D unclear. With 1 base removed from V and 0 bases from J, the gap between germline ends came to 21 bases. CDR1 and CDR2 from the germline V gene are SGHTA and FQGNSA. This CDR3 spans 19 amino acids. The chain's CDR3 is CASSLDVRQEIPLNTEAFF. CDR3 bases: TGTGCCAGCAGCTTAGATGTGAGGCAGGAGATACCCTTGAACACTGAAGCTTTCTTT.

This clonotype was counted between two and nine times. The chain combines TRBV9 with TRBJ1-1; tentative D call: TRBD1 (6 bases). Trimming shortened V by 3 bases and J by 0 bases, and 12 bases separated the two germline ends. Germline CDR1 reads SGDLS; CDR2 reads YYNGEE. The CDR3 contains 15 residues. CDR3: CASSEGGSLNTEAFF. CDR3 coding DNA: TGTGCCAGCAGCGAGGGGGGATCGTTGAACACTGAAGCTTTCTTT. Drawing the rest from reference TRBV9 and TRBJ1-1, the complete variable domain is DSGVTQTPKHLITATGQRVTLRCSPRSGDLSVYWYQQSLDQGLQFLIQYYNGEERAKGNILERFSAQQFPDLHSELNLSSLELGDSALYFCASSEGGSLNTEAFFGQGTRLTVV.

V usage is TRBV30 and J usage is TRBJ1-2; D gene ambiguous. The V and J ends lost 0 bases and 6 bases respectively, with 14 bases between them. The CDR3 spans 14 residues. The germline gives CDR1 GTSNPN, CDR2 SVGIG (reference sequence). For the CDR3, the DNA is TGTGCCTGGAGTGTCCCCCCCCAGCCGGATGGCTACACCTTC. Amino acids: CAWSVPPQPDGYTF.

V usage is TRBV6-1 and J usage is TRBJ2-4; D uncertain. CDR1 and CDR2 (germline): MNHNS, SASEGT. CDR3 length: 14 amino acids. The ends were cut back, 7 bases at V and 8 bases at J, with 18 bases in the middle. The DNA for the CDR3 is TGTGCCAGCATCCCCGGGCCCCATCGGGACATTCAGTACTTC. Amino acids: CASIPGPHRDIQYF.

The J gene is TRBJ2-2, the V gene TRBV6-2 or TRBV6-3; D is unresolved. Trimming cost V 6 bases and J 6 bases, with 11 bases left between them. The V gene's germline CDR1 is MNHEY and CDR2 SVGEGT. CDR3 length equals 13 residues. Here the CDR3 reads CASSPDPSGELFF. The CDR3 nucleotides are TGTGCCAGCAGCCCCGACCCCTCCGGGGAGCTGTTTTTT.

This clonotype occurred many times. In nucleotides, the CDR3 is TGTGCCAGCAGTTACTCGACCAGGGGGCTCAATCAGCCCCAGCATTTT. Protein sequence: CASSYSTRGLNQPQHF. The chain couples TRBV6-5 to TRBJ1-5, with TRBD1 identical over 8 bases. The ends lost 0 bases at V and 3 bases at J; junction bases unmatched: 4. The CDR3 has 16 amino acids. Germline CDR1 reads MNHEY; CDR2 reads SVGAGI.

This clonotype was detected many times. The V call is TRBV2, the J call TRBJ2-7; D not certain. This CDR3 is 13 amino acids long. The V and J ends lost 7 bases and 3 bases respectively, with 13 bases between them. Per germline, CDR1 SNHLY and CDR2 FYNNEI. This CDR3 is CASTLSPIYEQYF. The CDR3 DNA is TGTGCCAGCACCCTAAGCCCAATCTACGAGCAGTACTTC.

This clonotype came up many times. The gene calls are TRBV6-1 and TRBJ1-1; no clear D gene. The germline V gene has CDR1 MNHNS and CDR2 SASEGT. V shed 5 bases and J shed 3 bases, with 13 bases lying between them. The CDR3 covers 14 residues. The CDR3 DNA follows: TGTGCCAGCAGTAACATAGTAGATTACACTGAAGCTTTCTTT. It codes for CASSNIVDYTEAFF.

V is TRBV6-1 and J is TRBJ2-1, with a weak D call TRBD2 (5 bases). CDR3 size: 13 residues. Germline CDR1 is MNHNS and CDR2 is SASEGT. V lost 8 bases and J lost 10, with 18 bases in between. The CDR3 protein is CASRRGGVEEQFF. Here the CDR3 DNA reads TGTGCCAGCCGGAGAGGAGGTGTCGAGGAGCAGTTCTTC.

About this clonotype: The limits of the CDR3 on the DNA are not certain, so only TCRdb's listed CDR3 is given. The chain carries TRBV19 and TRBJ1-1. The CDR3 comprises 12 residues, both ends counted. In germline, CDR1 is LNHDA, CDR2 SQIVND (reference sequence). The CDR3 spells CASAALNTEAFF.

The rearrangement links TRBV11-2 to TRBJ2-3; tentatively, D is TRBD2 (6 bases). The CDR3 sequence is 18 residues long. With 5 bases removed from V and 0 bases from J, the gap between germline ends came to 21 bases. CDR1 is SGHAT, CDR2 FQNNGV, per germline. CDR3 in amino acids: CASSQDSRVGTSTDTQYF. In DNA, the CDR3 is TGTGCCAGCAGCCAAGATTCGAGGGTGGGGACTAGCACAGATACGCAGTATTTT.

V usage is TRBV5-1 and J usage is TRBJ2-7; no definite D call. CDR3 length: 15 residues. Germline loops: CDR1 SGHRS, CDR2 YFSETQ. Trimming took 0 bases from V and 0 from J, leaving 10 bases between them. The chain's CDR3 is CASSLESHSSYEQYF. The CDR3 coding sequence is TGCGCCAGCAGCTTGGAGTCACACAGCTCCTACGAGCAGTACTTC. Full variable domain (outside the CDR3, taken from reference TRBV5-1 and TRBJ2-7): KAGVTQTPRYLIKTRGQQVTLSCSPISGHRSVSWYQQTPGQGLQFLFEYFSETQRNKGNFPGRFSGRQFSNSRSEMNVSTLELGDSALYLCASSLESHSSYEQYFGPGTRLTVT.

This chain connects TRBV12-3 or TRBV12-4 to TRBJ2-1; D gene uncertain. The CDR3 runs to 12 residues. The V and J ends lost 10 bases and 15 bases respectively, with 22 bases between them. CDR3 in DNA: TGTGCCAATAGTTTCCCGGGCCGACAAGGGTTCTTC. It codes for CANSFPGRQGFF.

This clonotype occurred many times. The V call is TRBV5-1, the J call TRBJ2-1; 10 positions match TRBD2. Trimming removed 4 bases from V and 7 bases from J; junction bases left unmatched: 8. Germline CDR1 and CDR2: SGHRS and YFSETQ. The CDR3 totals 15 residues. The CDR3 loop is CASSPGAGGPNEQFF. The CDR3 region has the DNA TGCGCCAGCAGCCCCGGAGCGGGGGGGCCGAATGAGCAGTTCTTC. The full variable domain, completed using reference TRBV5-1 and TRBJ2-1, is KAGVTQTPRYLIKTRGQQVTLSCSPISGHRSVSWYQQTPGQGLQFLFEYFSETQRNKGNFPGRFSGRQFSNSRSEMNVSTLELGDSALYLCASSPGAGGPNEQFFGPGTRLTVL.

This clonotype was detected a few times. The gene calls are TRBV11-2 and TRBJ2-3, with 14 bases that match TRBD2. The CDR3 is 20 amino acids. J lost 2 bases, V lost 8 bases, and 18 bases had no gene match. CDR1 SGHAT and CDR2 FQNNGV come from the germline V gene. The CDR3, as DNA: TGTGCCAGCGGATACCCCCCTACCGGGACTAGCGGGGGCCTCACAGATACGCAGTATTTT. Protein: CASGYPPTGTSGGLTDTQYF.